Given below is one TCR beta chain in context. This record belongs to a study of CD8 T cells in Susac syndrome. An amount of RNA that ranged from about 0.45 to 1 ug was reverse transcribed with random hexamers. TCRdb recomputed calls from the immunoSEQ multiplex PCR reads with MiXCR, one row per CDR3 protein. Here the sample spans 150,000 or so distinct CDR3 sequences, around 94% being singletons. The TEMRA cells underwent FACS enrichment, while the CD8+ and CD4+ T cells underwent negative isolation. The germline V and J ends were trimmed by 5 bases and 5 bases, with 8 bases remaining between them. Germline V gene data show CDR1 as SGHTA and CDR2 as FQGNSA. The CDR3 is 12 amino acids.

The sequence was obtained from a human donor in good health. V and J are TRBV7-2 and TRBJ2-3, with D hard to call. Sequencing used CD4+ T cells from PBMCs. As DNA, the CDR3 is TGTGCCAGCAGCCGCCCACGAGATACGCAGTATTTT. Protein sequence: CASSRPRDTQYF.